Included here is one T cell receptor beta chain sequence, with context. Many counts were recorded for this clone. Its antigen is unknown. It has no much larger one-base neighbor in the sample; base qualities were not kept. These data are taken from a study of T cells after posttransplantation cyclophosphamide (dated by TCRdb to the mid-2010s). Context from the whole study: T cell repertoire reconstitution was tracked by TRB sequencing after myeloablative bone marrow transplantation in which posttransplantation cyclophosphamide was used as GVHD prophylaxis. Antigen receptor sequencing was done on samples from some 40 PTCy-treated patients and from over 15 related bone marrow donors of those patients. Blood from all 35 or so PTCy patients who had 1-year posttransplant specimens underwent TRB sequencing. Up to 3 additional blood samples from 2 to 5.2 years after transplant were also TRB-sequenced in 3 patients, as was pretransplant blood from a handful of patients. Because TRA and TRB clonality correlated tightly in some 10 samples, the subsequent TCR analyses were limited to TRB only. Public TRB sequences were queried against a database of over 3,600 sequences associated with responses to pathogens, tumor antigens, self-antigens and alloantigens. Paper-wide results and their limitations: Donor-recipient similarity was low at 1-2 months but increased during the first year, and donor CD8+ memory clones often dominated later blood repertoires. The TRB repertoires of T cells infiltrating skin or GI tract showed only limited overlap with the TRB repertoires of T cells in blood. Across around 40 patients, TRB clonality was highly associated with recipient CMV seropositivity and CMV reactivation, and diversity in PTCy patients was similar to diversity in CNI/methotrexate controls.

Genomic DNA was used for TRB sequencing, which was performed with the immunoSEQ assay at survey resolution or with the hsTCRB kit. The original methods were these. The immunoSEQ software handled initial read processing, and the LymphoSeq R package was used for repertoire analyses. Clonality was computed as 1 minus normalized Shannon entropy; Gini coefficient was also calculated for each TRB dataset. To infer phenotypes in unsorted samples, TRB sequences from sorted subsets of the recipient or donor were mapped onto the unsorted samples of the same recipient. TCRdb obtained this table from immuneACCESS and retained in-frame rearrangements with V and J assigned. These tables miss some clones; where compared with another copy, unresolved V genes account for less than half of the shortfall, and the remainder is unexplained. Clonal size and the V and J genes are those of that table, whereas D and trimming came from the DNA. The table shows around 5,000 clones here, with no singletons. The ten largest clones add up to around 23% of the sample.

This specimen's treatment or condition label, per the study, means: high-dose cyclophosphamide on days +3 and +4 as single-agent GVHD prophylaxis. Patients in the PTCy group got busulfan and fludarabine conditioning, a marrow graft from a related or unrelated donor, and cyclophosphamide on days +3 and +4. PTCy-treated patients came from a prospective multi-institutional clinical trial. Peripheral blood and bone marrow mononuclear cells were isolated by Ficoll-Hypaque density centrifugation and were cryopreserved. Taken from the germline V gene, the CDR1 and CDR2 loops are SGHVS and FQNEAQ. Relative to germline, V is missing 1 base and J is missing 6 bases, with 7 bases of the junction outside any gene match. From cysteine to phenylalanine, the CDR3 is 16 amino acids long. Only the CDR3 DNA is retained, 48 bases long and in frame from the first base.

The rearrangement combines TRBV7-8 with TRBJ2-7; 12 nucleotides in the junction match TRBD1. The material was PBMCs, obtained after allogeneic stem cell transplant with posttransplant cyclophosphamide. This receptor was identified in a male patient aged 60 to 75 who received an allogeneic stem cell transplant from a related donor, was CMV-positive, and had no GVHD. After a transplant, the graft donor may have provided part of the T cells. CDR3 loop: CASSLDGGQGAGEQYF. The DNA reads TGTGCCAGCAGCTTAGACGGGGGACAGGGGGCGGGCGAGCAGTACTTC.